The sample holds a few counts of the clone carrying this T cell receptor (beta chain). The antigen remains undetermined. Cultured CD4+ T cell DNA underwent sequencing with the Oncomine TCR Beta short-read assay. One entry per CDR3 protein results from TCRdb running MiXCR on the PCR reads. Counted here are around 17,000 distinct CDR3 sequences, around 37% occurring once; the ten biggest clones make up more than 12%. This sample is part of a study of vaccination and CD4 T cells after COVID-19. Treatment of the sample: roughly ten-day PBMC culture with coronavirus spike peptide pools or control peptides (ViraFEST assay). Before Alpha, Beta and Delta appeared in the US, convalescents tested positive (March–December 2020). Peptide pools at roughly 10 ug/ml stimulated 2 million or so PBMCs per well with roughly 9 IU/ml IL-2. General study results and limits: Spike mono-reactivity was found in 304 of the 307 vaccine-specific clones identified in convalescent patients. Convalescent patients' median share of reactive clones seen only post-vaccination was around 86%.

The germline V gene encodes CDR1 SGHVS and CDR2 FNYEAQ. Trimming removed 2 bases at V and 3 bases at J, with 11 bases between. The CDR3 totals 15 residues. The clonotype originates from a human donor with COVID-19. The sample was cultured CD4+ T cells from blood. V usage is TRBV7-6 and J usage is TRBJ1-5; no reliable D call. CDR3 loop: CASSLSATNNQPQHF. In DNA, the CDR3 is TGTGCCAGCAGCTTATCGGCCACGAACAATCAGCCCCAGCATTTT.